The T cell receptor beta chain under discussion was sequenced for a study of T cells in Graves' hyperthyroidism and ophthalmopathy. The study, taken as a whole, reports: Ophthalmopathy could be told apart from stable hyperthyroidism with a 13 V-J model. Appearing also in blood were most of the thyroid clonotypes expanded above 0.001.

Template material for amplifying TCR beta CDR3 regions consisted of RNA transcripts. RT-PCR in the first round (using the HTBI primer set) targeted the TCR CDR3. MiXCR, applied by TCRdb to the multiplex PCR reads, yields one record per CDR3 protein. The table lists fewer than 350,000 distinct CDR3 sequences, 10% to 15% of them singletons. This CDR3 comprises 14 residues. CDR1 and CDR2 from the germline V gene are SGHVS and FNYEAQ. This clonotype was counted a few times. Its matching antigen is unknown. A much more abundant neighbour one base away suggests this may be a read error. Sequenced: blood. The source of this sequence is a young woman with Graves' hyperthyroidism that later progressed to Graves' ophthalmopathy. The rearrangement joins TRBV7-6 to TRBJ1-4; possibly TRBD1 for D (5 bases). This chain's CDR3 is CASSNPGRDERLFF. In nucleotides, the CDR3 is TGTGCCAGCAGTAATCCGGGACGAGATGAAAGACTGTTTTTT.